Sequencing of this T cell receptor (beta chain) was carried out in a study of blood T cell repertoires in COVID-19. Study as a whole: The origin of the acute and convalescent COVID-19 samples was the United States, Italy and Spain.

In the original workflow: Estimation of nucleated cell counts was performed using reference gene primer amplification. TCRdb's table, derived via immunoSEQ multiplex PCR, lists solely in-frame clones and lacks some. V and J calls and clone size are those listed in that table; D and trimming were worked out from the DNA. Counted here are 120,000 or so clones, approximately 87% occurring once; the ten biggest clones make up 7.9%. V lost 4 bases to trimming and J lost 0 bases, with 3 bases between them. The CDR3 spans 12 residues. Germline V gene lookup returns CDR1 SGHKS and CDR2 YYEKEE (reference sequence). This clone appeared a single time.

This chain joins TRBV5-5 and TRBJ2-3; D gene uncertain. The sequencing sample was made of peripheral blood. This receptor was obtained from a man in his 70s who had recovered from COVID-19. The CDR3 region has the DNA TGTGCCAGCAGCCTGAGCACAGATACGCAGTATTTT. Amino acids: CASSLSTDTQYF.